Sequencing of this T cell receptor (beta chain) was carried out in a study of OX40 agonist ivuxolimab in advanced cancers. Study in general: Patients assigned to dose escalation were diagnosed with hepatocellular carcinoma, melanoma, renal cell or head and neck cancer.

As to this clone: Its antigen is still unknown.

Germline values: CDR1 MNHEY, CDR2 SMNVEV (reference sequence). The CDR3 consists of 14 residues. V lost 3 bases and J 0 bases, leaving 8 bases between the germline ends. Here immunoSEQ multiplex PCR was the method, and the copy in TCRdb shows in-frame clones only, minus some. Of 55,000 to 70,000 clones listed, 75% to 85% are singletons. General study points: Clones of CD4+ and CD8+ blood T cells grew by week 6 at doses of 0.1 to 3.0 mg/kg.

This sample comprised CD4+ or CD8+ T cells sorted from blood, obtained in a trial of the OX40 agonist ivuxolimab. The gene calls are TRBV27 and TRBJ1-1, with D possibly TRBD1 on 6 matching bases. The source is an adult with an advanced solid tumor such as melanoma, head and neck, liver or kidney cancer. The CDR3 sequence: CASSFQGLNTEAFF. In DNA form, the CDR3 reads TGTGCCAGCAGTTTCCAGGGGCTGAACACTGAAGCTTTCTTT.